What follows are 13 T cell receptor beta chains derived from one specimen sequenced in a study of PD-1 blockade in mismatch repair-deficient tumors. Clones were sequenced by immunoSEQ multiplex PCR, and TCRdb holds only the in-frame ones, with some missing. The sample consists of under 150,000 clones, 88% of them appearing once. The input for sequencing was peripheral blood, taken approximately 69 weeks after starting pembrolizumab. These TCRs come from an adult with mismatch repair-deficient cancer.

This sequence joins TRBV11-2 and TRBJ2-1; D gene uncertain. The V and J ends lost 8 bases and 5 bases respectively, with 7 bases between them. CDR3 length: 11 amino acids. Looked up from germline, CDR1 is SGHAT and CDR2 is FQNNGV. CDR3 region: CASLSNNEQFF. The DNA for the CDR3 is TGTGCCAGCCTTAGCAACAATGAGCAGTTCTTC.

This clone turned up a few times. This chain links TRBV9 with TRBJ2-3; 8 nucleotides agree with TRBD2. V shed 0 bases and J 9 bases; nucleotides not matched to a gene: 9. The CDR3 has 15 residues. Germline loops: CDR1 SGDLS, CDR2 YYNGEE. DNA of the CDR3: TGTGCCAGCAGCGTAGGAGGAAGCGGGAGAGCGACGCAGTATTTT. It translates to CASSVGGSGRATQYF.

V and J are TRBV25-1 and TRBJ1-1; the D gene is possibly TRBD1 (6 bases). CDR1 and CDR2 from the germline V gene are MGHDK and SYGVNS. The V and J ends lost 4 bases and 1 base respectively, with 10 bases between them. The CDR3 runs to 14 residues. Here the CDR3 DNA reads TGTGCCAGCAGTGCCTTACAGGGGAACACTGAAGCTTTCTTT. It yields the protein CASSALQGNTEAFF.

The CDR3 is CASSLNGYTDTQYF. The CDR3 region has the DNA TGTGCCAGCAGCTTAAACGGATACACAGATACGCAGTATTTT. This chain joins TRBV7-8 and TRBJ2-3; D is uncertain. In germline, CDR1 is SGHVS, CDR2 FQNEAQ. The CDR3 is 14 residues long. V was clipped by 2 bases and J by 2 bases, with 8 bases between them.

The chain has TRBV7-2 and TRBJ2-5, with TRBD1 matching 8 bases. V lost 5 bases and J lost 3; bases outside the gene matches: 8. Germline V gives CDR1 SGHTA, CDR2 FQGNSA. This CDR3 contains 15 residues. Written as DNA, the CDR3 is TGTGCCAGCAGCCCCTTGGTGACAGGGGAAGAGACCCAGTACTTC. Protein: CASSPLVTGEETQYF.

This chain connects TRBV19 to TRBJ2-1, with D perhaps matching TRBD1 (7 bases). The CDR3 sequence is 14 residues long. The germline CDR1 and CDR2 sequences are LNHDA and SQIVND (reference sequence). Deletions cut 2 bases from V and 5 bases from J, with 10 bases between. The CDR3 DNA sequence: TGTGCCAGTAGTATACAGGGGGGACACAATGAGCAGTTCTTC. Translation gives CASSIQGGHNEQFF.

The V and J genes are TRBV11-2 and TRBJ1-1, with D uncertain. The CDR3 extends over 12 amino acids. Germline V CDR1 and CDR2: SGHAT, FQNNGV. Deletions cut 4 bases from V and 8 bases from J, with 11 bases between. The CDR3 bases are TGTGCCAGCAGCTCCGTATCGGGGGAAGCTTTCTTT. Protein: CASSSVSGEAFF.

V and J are TRBV2 and TRBJ2-7, with 13 bases that match TRBD2. CDR1 and CDR2 (germline): SNHLY, FYNNEI. Trimming cost V 6 bases and J 0 bases; bases outside gene matches: 5. CDR3 size: 16 residues. The CDR3 here is CASSHGTSGDSYEQYF. The CDR3 DNA sequence: TGTGCCAGCAGCCATGGGACTAGCGGGGACTCCTACGAGCAGTACTTC.

On this clone: One junction end disagrees with the germline gene, perhaps due to a read error. J is TRBJ2-7 and V is TRBV4-1; TRBD2 is a possible D gene (5 bases). Germline assignment: CDR1 MGHRA and CDR2 YSYEKL. The CDR3 contains 14 residues. The CDR3 sequence: CASSQAGRSEEQHF. Written as DNA, the CDR3 is TGCGCCAGCAGCCAAGCGGGCAGGTCGGAGGAGCAGCACTTC.

This rearrangement joins TRBV2 to TRBJ2-1, with a possible D match to TRBD2 (6 bases). This CDR3 has 16 amino acids. Per the germline V gene, CDR1 is SNHLY and CDR2 is FYNNEI. V gave up 5 bases and J gave up 5 bases, with 19 bases separating them. The CDR3 nucleotides are TGTGCCAGCAGTCCGCGGTGGGGGGTCTGGGACAATGAGCAGTTCTTC. Its translation is CASSPRWGVWDNEQFF.

This chain links TRBV19 with TRBJ2-1; D tentatively reads TRBD1 or TRBD2 (5 bases each). The CDR3 is 13 residues long. Germline-derived CDR1 and CDR2 are LNHDA and SQIVND (reference sequence). The V and J ends lost 1 base and 6 bases respectively, with 7 bases between them. CDR3 DNA sequence: TGTGCCAGTAGTATAGCGAGGGGCAATGAGCAGTTCTTC. This codes for CASSIARGNEQFF.

The gene calls are TRBV11-2 and TRBJ2-5; D not resolved. There are 15 residues in the CDR3. V lost 0 bases and J lost 3, with 11 bases in between. Per the germline V gene, CDR1 is SGHAT and CDR2 is FQNNGV. The CDR3 spells CASSLDGKPEETQYF. The DNA of the CDR3 is TGTGCCAGCAGCTTAGATGGCAAGCCTGAAGAGACCCAGTACTTC.

CDR3 DNA: TGTGCCAGCACCCACGGGGGGGCCGGTGAAAAACTGTTTTTT. This encodes CASTHGGAGEKLFF. The chain is built from TRBV7-9 and TRBJ1-4; D is possibly TRBD1 (6 bases). V was clipped by 7 bases and J by 7 bases, with 16 bases between them. The CDR3 length is 14 residues. Germline V CDR1 and CDR2: SEHNR, FQNEAQ (reference sequence).